Listed below are T cell receptor beta chains from one sample, sequenced in a study of PD-L1 blockade in urothelial cancer. Produced via immunoSEQ multiplex PCR; TCRdb's table is partial and in-frame only. The sample consists of about 22,000 clones, around 90% of them appearing once. Sequences were derived from PBMCs, sampled around atezolizumab (anti-PD-L1) treatment. Receptor source: a woman aged 60 to 75 with urothelial cancer. Each CDR3 is given with its conserved first and last residue. A D gene is named only where the DNA matches it firmly. Clone size is shown for a subset of rows, as once, few, many or a class of expanded clone.

v_call,clone_size,d_call,j_call,cdr3_length,cdr3_nt,cdr3_aa
TRBV7-8,-,TRBD1,TRBJ2-7,17,TGTGCCAGCAGCCTAGGAGGTACAGGGGTCTTCCCCTACGAGCAGTACTTC,CASSLGGTGVFPYEQYF
TRBV7-6,-,-,TRBJ2-7,13,TGTGCCAGCAGCTTAGTGGCCACCTACGAGCAGTACTTC,CASSLVATYEQYF
TRBV5-4,-,TRBD2,TRBJ2-1,15,TGTGCCAGCAGCCGGACTAGCGGGAGTCAAGATGAGCAGTTCTTC,CASSRTSGSQDEQFF
TRBV28,-,TRBD2,TRBJ2-7,16,TGTGCCAGCCAGGCGCTAGCGGGAAGGAGCTCCTACGAGCAGTACTTC,CASQALAGRSSYEQYF
TRBV7-2,-,-,TRBJ2-5,12,TGTGCCAGCAGCTTAGATTTGGGCCACCAGTACTTC,CASSLDLGHQYF
TRBV5-4,-,TRBD1,TRBJ2-1,16,TGTGCCAGCAGCTCCAAACAGGGGGCGGTTTACAATGAGCAGTTCTTC,CASSSKQGAVYNEQFF
TRBV5-5,-,-,TRBJ1-5,16,TGTGCCAGCAGCCCCGCGGGACTTGGATTAAAGTGGCCCCAGCATTTT,CASSPAGLGLKWPQHF
TRBV18,-,TRBD2,TRBJ2-1,15,TGTGCCAGCTCCGGGACTAGCGGGATTTACAATGAGCAGTTCTTC,CASSGTSGIYNEQFF
TRBV5-4,-,TRBD2,TRBJ2-1,17,TGTGCCAGCAGCTCCAAGCGGCCCGGCGGGAGGGGCAATGAGCAGTTCTTC,CASSSKRPGGRGNEQFF
TRBV6-5,-,-,TRBJ2-7,14,TGTGCCAGCAGTTATGACAGCTACTCCTACGAGCAGTACTTC,CASSYDSYSYEQYF
TRBV7-2,-,-,TRBJ2-5,15,TGTGCCAGTGAGACGTTTATGGGGGCACAAGAGACCCAGTACTTC,CASETFMGAQETQYF
TRBV28,-,-,TRBJ2-7,12,TGTGCCAGCACACAGACCTCCTACGAGCAGTACTTC,CASTQTSYEQYF
TRBV7-9,once,TRBD1,TRBJ1-4,15,TGTGCCAGCAGCTTACCGGGACAGCATAATGAAAAACTGTTTTTT,CASSLPGQHNEKLFF
TRBV7-6,-,-,TRBJ2-5,16,TGTGCCAGCAGCCCCTGGTCGGGACACACCCAAGAGACCCAGTACTTC,CASSPWSGHTQETQYF
TRBV5-4,-,TRBD1,TRBJ2-5,15,TGTGCCAGCAGCCCGGGACAGGGATCGTGGGAGACCCAGTACTTC,CASSPGQGSWETQYF
TRBV4-1,-,-,TRBJ1-4,16,TGCGCCAGCAGCCAAGTGTGGGCCGTCCATGATGAAAAACTGTTTTTT,CASSQVWAVHDEKLFF
TRBV27,-,-,TRBJ1-1,18,TGTGCCAGCAGTTTCCGACCGTCAGGGTATAGTGTAACCACTGAAGCTTTCTTT,CASSFRPSGYSVTTEAFF
TRBV5-1,-,-,TRBJ1-4,16,TGCGCCAGCAGCCCGATCGGGCACAGGGTTAATGAAAAACTGTTTTTT,CASSPIGHRVNEKLFF
TRBV4-2,-,-,TRBJ2-5,15,TGTGCCAGCAGCCAACCGGACAAACTACAAGAGACCCAGTACTTC,CASSQPDKLQETQYF
TRBV5-8,-,-,TRBJ1-1,14,TGTGCCAGCAGTCCCCTGGCAGGGGACACTGAAGCTTTCTTT,CASSPLAGDTEAFF
TRBV19,-,-,TRBJ2-4,16,TGTGCCAGTGCACAGGGTGCAGCCCTAGCCAAAAACATTCAGTACTTC,CASAQGAALAKNIQYF
TRBV7-2,-,-,TRBJ1-2,18,TGTGCCAGCAGCTTAGTGACGTTACAGTCCCGAACATCCTATGGCTACACCTTC,CASSLVTLQSRTSYGYTF
TRBV5-1,-,TRBD1,TRBJ2-5,18,TGCGCCAGCAGCTTGCGGACAGGGGGCGCGTGGTACCAAGAGACCCAGTACTTC,CASSLRTGGAWYQETQYF
TRBV4-1,-,TRBD2,TRBJ2-1,18,TGCGCCAGCAGCCAAGATTTATCGAGCGGGGGTCTCTACAATGAGCAGTTCTTC,CASSQDLSSGGLYNEQFF
TRBV7-8,-,-,TRBJ2-3,16,TGTGCCAGCAGCTTAGCCCCCGCGGGACCAACAGATACGCAGTATTTT,CASSLAPAGPTDTQYF
TRBV5-4,-,-,TRBJ1-2,12,TGTGCCAGCAGCGAAAGGGGTTATGGCTACACCTTC,CASSERGYGYTF
TRBV27,-,-,TRBJ1-5,13,TGTGCCAGCAGTTTGGGACATGGGCGGCCCCAGCATTTT,CASSLGHGRPQHF
TRBV11-1,few,-,TRBJ2-7,15,TGTGCCAGCAGCTTACTAGGGGTAATGGACTACGAGCAGTACTTC,CASSLLGVMDYEQYF
TRBV5-4,-,-,TRBJ1-5,14,TGTGCCAGCAGCTTGGCAGGGCCTAATCAGCCCCAGCATTTT,CASSLAGPNQPQHF
TRBV19,-,-,TRBJ1-5,15,TGTGCCAGTAGTCGAGGCGGGGGCGGCAATCAGCCCCAGCATTTT,CASSRGGGGNQPQHF
TRBV6-1,-,-,TRBJ2-1,13,TGTGCCAGCACCAGGATTCGGCCAGATGAGCAGTTCTTC,CASTRIRPDEQFF
TRBV14,-,TRBD1,TRBJ2-7,13,TGTGCCAGCAGCCAAGACAGGGGGAACGAGCAGTACTTC,CASSQDRGNEQYF
TRBV19,-,-,TRBJ2-3,13,TGTGCCAGTAGTATCTCGGTCACAGATACGCAGTATTTT,CASSISVTDTQYF
TRBV5-4,once,-,TRBJ1-3,14,TGCGCCAGCAGCCAAGTTATCAGGGGAAACACCATATATTTT,CASSQVIRGNTIYF
TRBV6-5,-,TRBD1,TRBJ2-1,15,TGTGCCAGCAGTTACGGGACAGGCTCCTACAATGAGCAGTTCTTC,CASSYGTGSYNEQFF
TRBV4-3,-,TRBD2,TRBJ2-3,16,TGCGCCAGCAGCCCGAGCGGGGGAATGGGCACAGATACGCAGTATTTT,CASSPSGGMGTDTQYF
TRBV7-3,-,TRBD2,TRBJ2-2,15,TGTGCCAGCACCCTGGGGAGCGGGGGTACCGGGGAGCTGTTTTTT,CASTLGSGGTGELFF
TRBV4-3,-,TRBD2,TRBJ2-5,17,TGCGCCAGCAGCCAAGATGAGGGACTAGCGGGACAAGAGACCCAGTACTTC,CASSQDEGLAGQETQYF
TRBV7-3,-,-,TRBJ1-1,16,TGTGCCAGCAGACTCTTCGGGACAAATATGAACACTGAAGCTTTCTTT,CASRLFGTNMNTEAFF
TRBV5-4,-,TRBD1,TRBJ1-3,16,TGTGCCAGCAGCTTGCGTTCAGGGACAGGGGCAAACACCATATATTTT,CASSLRSGTGANTIYF
TRBV6-5,-,-,TRBJ1-2,13,TGTGCCAGCAGTCGGGACACCGGCTATGGCTACACCTTC,CASSRDTGYGYTF
TRBV4-1,-,TRBD2,TRBJ2-7,16,TGCGCCAGCAGCCTCGAAGGGGCTAGCGGGAGTTACGAGCAGTACTTC,CASSLEGASGSYEQYF
TRBV2,few,-,TRBJ1-2,12,TGTGCCAGCAGTGAACAGGGGCCTGGCTACACCTTC,CASSEQGPGYTF
TRBV5-1,-,TRBD2,TRBJ2-3,16,TGCGCCAGCAGCTTGAGCGCGCGGGGGGTCACAGATACGCAGTATTTT,CASSLSARGVTDTQYF
TRBV29-1,-,TRBD2,TRBJ2-2,14,TGCAGCGCGGGACTAGCGGGAGATGTCGGGGAGCTGTTTTTT,CSAGLAGDVGELFF
TRBV11-3,-,TRBD1,TRBJ2-7,15,TGTGCCAGCAGCTTGGGGACAGCTGGTTGGGACGAGCAGTACTTC,CASSLGTAGWDEQYF
TRBV19,-,TRBD2,TRBJ2-1,12,TGTGCCAGTAGTACGGGACTAGCGAATCCGTTCTTC,CASSTGLANPFF
TRBV6-6,-,-,TRBJ2-3,14,TGTGCCAGCAGTTACTCGACAAGCACAGATACGCAGTATTTT,CASSYSTSTDTQYF
TRBV2,-,TRBD1,TRBJ1-1,14,TGTGCCAGCAGACTCGGGACAGGGAACACTGAAGCTTTCTTT,CASRLGTGNTEAFF
TRBV7-2,-,-,TRBJ2-5,13,TGTGCCAGCAGCGATCCCGGTCTTGGGACCCAGTACTTC,CASSDPGLGTQYF
TRBV5-8,once,-,TRBJ2-5,13,TGTGCCAGCAGCTTGGCCGCCAGGGAGACCCAGTACTTC,CASSLAARETQYF
TRBV25-1,-,-,TRBJ2-7,12,TGTGCCAGCAGACAGGGTTTCTACGAGCAGTACTTC,CASRQGFYEQYF
TRBV4-2,-,-,TRBJ1-2,15,TGTGCCAGCAGAGGAGCGCGGGGGACGGTGGATGGCTACACCTTC,CASRGARGTVDGYTF
TRBV6-5,-,-,TRBJ1-5,14,TGTGCCAGCAGCCGAGAGGTTAGCAATCAGCCCCAGCATTTT,CASSREVSNQPQHF
TRBV7-9,-,TRBD2,TRBJ2-7,14,TGTGTCAGCAGCTTAAGGGCGGGAGGGCCGGTGCAGTACTTC,CVSSLRAGGPVQYF
TRBV4-3,-,TRBD2,TRBJ2-3,16,TGCGCCAGCAGCCAGGAGCTAGCGGGAGGGCCAGATACGCAGTATTTT,CASSQELAGGPDTQYF
TRBV10-3,-,TRBD1,TRBJ2-7,13,TGTGCCATCAGTGAGCGGACAGGGAACGAGCAGTACTTC,CAISERTGNEQYF
TRBV5-6,-,TRBD2,TRBJ2-2,16,TGTGCCAGCAGCTTGTTCGGGGGGGCGAACACCGGGGAGCTGTTTTTT,CASSLFGGANTGELFF
TRBV5-1,few,-,TRBJ1-1,14,TGCGCCAGCAGCCCCAGGGGTTGGAACACTGAAGCTTTCTTT,CASSPRGWNTEAFF